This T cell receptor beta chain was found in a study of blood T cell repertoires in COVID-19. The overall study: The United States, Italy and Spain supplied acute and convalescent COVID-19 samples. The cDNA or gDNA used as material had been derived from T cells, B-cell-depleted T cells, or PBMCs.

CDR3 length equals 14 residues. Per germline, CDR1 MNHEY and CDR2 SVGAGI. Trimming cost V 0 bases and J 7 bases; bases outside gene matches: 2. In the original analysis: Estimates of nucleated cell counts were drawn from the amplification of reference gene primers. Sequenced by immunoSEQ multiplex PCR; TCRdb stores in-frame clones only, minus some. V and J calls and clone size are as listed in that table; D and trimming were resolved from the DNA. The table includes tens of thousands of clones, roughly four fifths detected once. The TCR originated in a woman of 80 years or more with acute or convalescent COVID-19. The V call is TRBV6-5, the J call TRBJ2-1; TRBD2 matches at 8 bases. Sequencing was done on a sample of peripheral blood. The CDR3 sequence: CASSYSGGRNEQFF. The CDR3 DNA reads TGTGCCAGCAGTTACTCGGGCGGGAGGAATGAGCAGTTCTTC.